Listed below are T cell receptor beta chains from one sample, sequenced in a study of monozygotic twins with cystic fibrosis. TCRdb's copy holds only in-frame clones and misses some; the assay was immunoSEQ multiplex PCR. The repertoire holds about 36,000 clones, with 84% as singletons. Sample: blood. The receptors were sampled from a girl between 2 and 10 years old with cystic fibrosis. The CDR3 runs from the conserved cysteine through the conserved F or W. The order of the fields is D gene, V gene, clone size, J gene, CDR3 DNA, CDR3 protein. D genes are given only for firm matches. A row's size may be missing; if present it is once, few, many or a size class.

TRBD2	TRBV5-1	.	TRBJ2-7	TGCGCCAGCAGCGACGCGACTAGCGGGGGGCACTCCTACGAGCAGTACTTC	CASSDATSGGHSYEQYF
TRBD1	TRBV13	.	TRBJ2-7	TGTGCCAGCAGCCCGAAGACAGGGGGGTCCTACGAGCAGTACTTC	CASSPKTGGSYEQYF
.	TRBV11-1	.	TRBJ1-5	TGTGCCAGCAGCTTTGGAGTGGGGCGCAATCAGCCCCAGCATTTT	CASSFGVGRNQPQHF
.	TRBV18	.	TRBJ2-6	TGTGCCAGCTCACCACTTAACAGGGAGACCTCTGGGGCCAACGTCCTGACTTTC	CASSPLNRETSGANVLTF
.	TRBV7-9	.	TRBJ1-1	TGTGCCAGCAGCTTAGGAACAGACACTGAAGCTTTCTTT	CASSLGTDTEAFF
.	TRBV7-2	.	TRBJ2-5	TGTGCCAGCAGCTTAGGTTCTCACCCCGAGTACTTC	CASSLGSHPEYF
.	TRBV30	.	TRBJ2-2	TGTGCCTGGAGTTTCGGGGGTACCGGGGAGCTGTTTTTT	CAWSFGGTGELFF
TRBD1	TRBV19	few	TRBJ1-5	TGTGCCAGTAGTATAGGAAGGGGGCATCAGCCCCAGCATTTT	CASSIGRGHQPQHF
.	TRBV11-3	few	TRBJ2-2	TGTGCCAGCAGCTCCAGGGGAGGGACCGGGGAGCTGTTTTTT	CASSSRGGTGELFF
.	TRBV27	.	TRBJ1-5	TGTGCCAGCAGTTTATCACGACAGGGCAATCAGCCCCAGCATTTT	CASSLSRQGNQPQHF
.	TRBV13	.	TRBJ1-1	TGTGCCAGCAGCGCAGGAAACACTGAAGCTTTCTTT	CASSAGNTEAFF
TRBD2	TRBV7-2	.	TRBJ2-7	TGTGCCAGCAGCCGGACGGCTGGGCGGGGGGTCCCCTACGAGCAGTACTTC	CASSRTAGRGVPYEQYF
TRBD1	TRBV29-1	.	TRBJ2-4	TGCAGCGTTGCTGGTTGGGACAGTATATACTTC	CSVAGWDSIYF
TRBD1	TRBV15	.	TRBJ1-5	TGTGCCACCAGCATGGGACAGTTAGAAAATCAGCCCCAGCATTTT	CATSMGQLENQPQHF
.	TRBV5-1	.	TRBJ2-3	TGCGCCAGCAGCTTGGGACACCCCACAGATACGCAGTATTTT	CASSLGHPTDTQYF
.	TRBV5-1	.	TRBJ1-6	TGCGCCAGCAGTCCAGGTACCTATAATTCACCCCTCCACTTT	CASSPGTYNSPLHF
.	TRBV5-8	.	TRBJ2-7	TGTGCCAGCAGCTTGGACCAAGGTGGTGAAACGCACTACGAGCAGTACTTC	CASSLDQGGETHYEQYF
.	TRBV7-2	.	TRBJ2-6	TGTGCCAGCAGCTTAGACGGGGCTCGGGGGGCCAACGTCCTGACTTTC	CASSLDGARGANVLTF
TRBD2	TRBV4-2	.	TRBJ2-5	TGTGCCAGCAGCCAAGACCTAGCGGGCGAGACCCAGTACTTC	CASSQDLAGETQYF
TRBD1	TRBV10-1	few	TRBJ2-7	TGCGCCAGCAGTGAGTCAGGACAGGGTTACGAGCAGTACTTC	CASSESGQGYEQYF
.	TRBV7-9	.	TRBJ1-2	TGTGCCAGCAGCAAAACGGACGAATCCGGACAGTATGGCTACACCTTC	CASSKTDESGQYGYTF
TRBD2	TRBV5-1	once	TRBJ2-1	TGCGCCAGCAGAACGTCCGGTGGGACTAGTGAGCAGTTCTTC	CASRTSGGTSEQFF
TRBD1	TRBV6-5	.	TRBJ2-1	TGTGCCAGCAGTTATGGGACAGGTTACAATGAGCAGTTCTTC	CASSYGTGYNEQFF
.	TRBV13	once	TRBJ2-2	TGTGCCAGCAGAGTGGGGATAGGGGCCGGGGAGCTGTTTTTT	CASRVGIGAGELFF
.	TRBV29-1	.	TRBJ1-1	TGCAGCGTTCTAGGACGATCGAACACTGAAGCTTTCTTT	CSVLGRSNTEAFF
.	TRBV30	few	TRBJ1-1	TGTGCCTGGAGTGCCCTGGTGGGAGCTTTCTTT	CAWSALVGAFF
.	TRBV4-1	.	TRBJ2-1	TGCGCCAGCAGCCGAGATTTAGCCGGGACCGGCTCCTACAATGAGCAGTTCTTC	CASSRDLAGTGSYNEQFF
.	TRBV29-1	.	TRBJ1-1	TGCAGCGTTTGTGGGGGGTCGGACACTGAAGCTTTCTTT	CSVCGGSDTEAFF
TRBD1	TRBV5-6	.	TRBJ2-2	TGTGCCAGCAGCTTGCTGGGACAGGGACGGATCACCGGGGAGCTGTTTTTT	CASSLLGQGRITGELFF
TRBD2	TRBV6-5	.	TRBJ2-7	TGTGCCAGCAGGAGGACTAGCAGTGGCGAGCAGTACTTC	CASRRTSSGEQYF
.	TRBV19	once	TRBJ1-5	TGTGCCAGTAGTTACAGGGATTATAGCAATCAGCCCCAGCATTTT	CASSYRDYSNQPQHF
TRBD2	TRBV18	once	TRBJ2-1	TGTGCCAGCTCACCACCGGGACTAGCGGGTTCTAATGAGCAGTTCTTC	CASSPPGLAGSNEQFF
TRBD1	TRBV4-3	.	TRBJ2-1	TGCGCCAGCAGCCCAGGGGGACCAAGTGATGAGCAGTTCTTC	CASSPGGPSDEQFF
.	TRBV9	.	TRBJ2-7	TGTGCCAGCAGCGTAGGAGCGGAGTCCTACGAGCAGTACTTC	CASSVGAESYEQYF
.	TRBV4-2	.	TRBJ2-7	TGTGCCAGCAGCCAAGCAGGGATGGAGGATCCCTACGAGCAGTACTTC	CASSQAGMEDPYEQYF
TRBD1	TRBV18	.	TRBJ1-5	TGTGCCAGCTCACCACCTAACAGGGGGAAGGATCAGCCCCAGCATTTT	CASSPPNRGKDQPQHF
.	TRBV10-1	.	TRBJ1-2	TGCGCCAGCAGTGAGAATAAGGGCCTCTATGGCTACACCTTC	CASSENKGLYGYTF
TRBD2	TRBV18	.	TRBJ2-5	TGTGCCAGCTCACCACTCCCACTAGCGGGGCCCTACCAAGAGACCCAGTACTTC	CASSPLPLAGPYQETQYF
TRBD1	TRBV5-3	.	TRBJ1-2	TGTGCCAGAAGTCAGACTACAGGGGGAAGGTATGGCTACACCTTC	CARSQTTGGRYGYTF
TRBD1	TRBV10-1	few	TRBJ1-1	TGCGCTCCCCGGGACAGGGGCCTCACTGAAGCTTTCTTT	CAPRDRGLTEAFF
.	TRBV6-4	few	TRBJ1-5	TGTGCCAGCAGTGAGAGGGGTGGCAATCAGCCCCAGCATTTT	CASSERGGNQPQHF
TRBD2	TRBV7-2	.	TRBJ2-3	TGTGCCAGCAGCTTAGCCCGGACTAGCGGGGGGGCCTTCCGCTTT	CASSLARTSGGAFRF
.	TRBV5-1	.	TRBJ2-7	TGCGCCAGCAGCAACCTCAACCAGGGCCCGACTTTCTTC	CASSNLNQGPTFF